The rows below give T cell receptor beta chains drawn from one sample of a study of blood T cell repertoires in COVID-19. Assay used: immunoSEQ multiplex PCR; TCRdb lists only in-frame clones, some missing. The sample holds about 210,000 clones; around three quarters are singletons and the top ten take 5.5% to 8.5%. Sample: peripheral blood. Receptors originate from a woman in her sixties or seventies with acute or convalescent COVID-19. CDR3s include the opening cysteine and the closing phenylalanine or tryptophan. D genes are given only for firm matches. Some rows mark clone size as missing; the rest say once, few, many or name a class of expanded clone.

>TRBD1|.|TRBV7-2|TRBJ1-3
CASRQGLGNTIYF
TGTGCCAGCAGACAGGGGTTGGGAAACACCATATATTTT
>TRBD2|.|TRBV7-3|TRBJ2-7
CASSPGREVDEQYF
TGTGCCAGCAGCCCGGGGAGGGAAGTCGACGAGCAGTACTTC
>TRBD1|.|TRBV2|TRBJ1-4
CASSTGQGNEKLFF
TGTGCCAGCAGTACTGGACAGGGGAATGAAAAACTGTTTTTT
>TRBD2|.|TRBV9|TRBJ2-1
CASSVGGTSGPNEQFF
TGTGCCAGCAGCGTAGGAGGGACTAGCGGCCCCAATGAGCAGTTCTTC
>TRBD1|.|TRBV24-1|TRBJ1-2
CATSDAGGGYTF
TGTGCCACCAGTGATGCAGGGGGCGGCTACACCTTC
>TRBD2|.|TRBV30|TRBJ2-1
CAWRPSGGFRGAMGSYNEQFF
TGTGCCTGGAGGCCCAGCGGGGGATTCAGGGGAGCTATGGGTTCCTACAATGAGCAGTTCTTC
>TRBD2|.|TRBV6-1|TRBJ2-5
CASSEALAGGHRETQYF
TGTGCCAGCAGTGAAGCCTTAGCGGGGGGGCATCGAGAGACCCAGTACTTC
>TRBD1|.|TRBV24-1|TRBJ1-2
CATSDFDRGDGYTF
TGTGCCACCAGTGATTTCGACAGGGGTGATGGCTACACCTTC
>.|.|TRBV9|TRBJ1-1
CASSGSPRERTEAFF
TGTGCCAGCAGCGGTAGCCCACGGGAGCGCACTGAAGCTTTCTTT
>TRBD1|.|TRBV5-1|TRBJ1-2
CASSPDRGGYTF
TGCGCCAGCAGCCCAGACAGGGGTGGCTACACCTTC
>.|.|TRBV9|TRBJ2-5
CASSIGSSRQETQYF
TGTGCCAGCAGCATCGGGAGTAGTAGGCAAGAGACCCAGTACTTC
>.|once|TRBV6-4|TRBJ1-1
CASSCTGVSRPENTEAFF
TGTGCCAGCAGTTGTACGGGGGTCTCCCGTCCAGAGAACACTGAAGCTTTCTTT
>TRBD2|.|TRBV7-2|TRBJ2-7
CASSLDAGGLPYEQYF
TGTGCCAGCAGCTTAGACGCGGGGGGGCTCCCCTACGAGCAGTACTTC
>TRBD1|.|TRBV5-1|TRBJ1-2
CASSSGQGSNYGYTF
TGCGCCAGCAGCTCGGGACAGGGATCTAACTATGGCTACACCTTC
>.|few|TRBV27|TRBJ2-7
CASSSNYEQYF
TGTGCCAGCAGTTCAAACTACGAGCAGTACTTC
>.|.|TRBV5-1|TRBJ1-1
CASRVQEGTEAFF
TGCGCCAGCAGAGTACAGGAAGGGACTGAAGCTTTCTTT
>TRBD1|.|TRBV2|TRBJ2-5
CASSRDSGKTQYF
TGTGCCAGCAGTAGGGACAGTGGAAAGACCCAGTACTTC
>TRBD1|once|TRBV25-1|TRBJ1-2
CASSEAGGAVYNGYTF
TGTGCCAGCAGTGAGGCAGGGGGCGCAGTGTATAATGGCTACACCTTC
>TRBD2|.|TRBV5-1|TRBJ2-1
CASRETSGGPSNEQFF
TGCGCCAGCAGAGAGACTAGCGGGGGGCCCTCCAATGAGCAGTTCTTC
>.|once|TRBV5-4|TRBJ1-6
CASSLKGVYNSPLHF
TGTGCCAGCAGCCTGAAGGGAGTCTATAATTCACCCCTCCACTTT
>.|few|TRBV5-1|TRBJ1-1
CASSPGRGIGTEAFF
TGCGCCAGCAGCCCGGGCAGGGGAATAGGCACTGAAGCTTTCTTT
>.|.|TRBV24-1|TRBJ1-6
CATRRGFPRSPLHF
TGTGCCACCAGAAGGGGTTTTCCTCGGTCACCCCTCCACTTT
>.|.|TRBV29-1|TRBJ2-1
CSVVSARAYNEQFF
TGCAGCGTTGTTTCCGCCAGGGCCTACAATGAGCAGTTCTTC
>TRBD1|.|TRBV2|TRBJ1-5
CASRKDRGSQPQHF
TGTGCCAGCAGGAAAGACAGGGGGTCCCAGCCCCAGCATTTT
>.|few|TRBV5-5|TRBJ1-3
CASSLGSSGSSGNTIYF
TGTGCCAGCAGCTTGGGGAGTAGCGGAAGCTCTGGAAACACCATATATTTT
>.|.|TRBV4-3|TRBJ2-3
CASSQKPVSTDTQYF
TGCGCCAGCAGCCAAAAGCCGGTTAGCACAGATACGCAGTATTTT
>.|.|TRBV10-2|TRBJ1-2
CASSSDRAGYTF
TGCGCCAGCAGTTCGGACAGAGCTGGCTACACCTTC